This T cell receptor (beta chain) was sequenced for a study of blood T cell repertoires in COVID-19. Turning to the study itself: Samples of COVID-19 (acute and convalescent) were obtained from the United States, Italy and Spain. Sample material is recorded as cDNA or gDNA derived from T cells, B-cell-depleted T cells, or PBMCs.

Original methodology: Nucleated cell counts were estimated from reference gene primer amplification. Data came from immunoSEQ multiplex PCR; TCRdb stores just in-frame clones and leaves some out. Clonal size and the V and J genes are those of that table, whereas D and trimming came from the DNA. This sample yields 210,000 or so clones, of which 88% are seen a single time; less than 3% belongs to the top ten. V lost 0 bases and J lost 3, with 9 bases in between. The V gene's germline CDR1 is SGHTA and CDR2 FQGTGA. CDR3 length equals 15 residues. The sample taken for sequencing was peripheral blood. The chain couples TRBV7-3 to TRBJ1-3; perhaps TRBD1 as D (5 bases). The clonotype comes from a woman in her sixties with acute or convalescent COVID-19. CDR3 bases: TGTGCCAGCAGCTTAACGGGGCCCAATGGAAACACCATATATTTT. Amino acid sequence: CASSLTGPNGNTIYF.